This TCR beta chain comes out of a study of immune evolution from preneoplasia to lung adenocarcinoma. The study, taken as a whole, reports: Normal lung had the highest top T cell clone frequencies. Normal lung had highest clonality; later lesions appeared denser, more diverse.

The CDR3 loop spans 15 amino acids. CDR1 and CDR2 from the germline V gene are SGHDT and YYEEEE. V lost 3 bases to trimming and J lost 5 bases, with 17 bases between them. Resections took place in Japan or China from about 2013 to 2018. Two lung cancer pathologists independently confirmed each histologic diagnosis. As concerns this clone: The antigen remains undetermined.

TCRdb keeps only in-frame clones here, not all; method: immunoSEQ multiplex PCR. This sample has fewer than 2,000 clones, with approximately 86% found just once. The specimen sequenced was FFPE adjacent normal lung tissue. The source is a person aged 70 to 79 with lung adenocarcinoma. The chain couples TRBV5-6 to TRBJ1-1; maybe TRBD1 (5 bases). CDR3 sequence: CASSSNPEGRTEAFF. CDR3 nucleotides: TGTGCCAGCAGCTCGAACCCCGAGGGGCGGACTGAAGCTTTCTTT.